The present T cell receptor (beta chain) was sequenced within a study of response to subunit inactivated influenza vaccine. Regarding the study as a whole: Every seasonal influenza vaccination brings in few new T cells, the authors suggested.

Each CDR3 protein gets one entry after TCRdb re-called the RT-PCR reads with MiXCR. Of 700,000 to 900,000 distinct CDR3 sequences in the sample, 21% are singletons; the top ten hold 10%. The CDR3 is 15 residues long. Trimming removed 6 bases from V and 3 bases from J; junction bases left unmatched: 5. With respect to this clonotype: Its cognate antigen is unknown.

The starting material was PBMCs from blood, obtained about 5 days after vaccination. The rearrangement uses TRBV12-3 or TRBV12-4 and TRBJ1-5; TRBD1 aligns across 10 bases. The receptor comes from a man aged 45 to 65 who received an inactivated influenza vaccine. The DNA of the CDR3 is TGTGCCAGCAGAGGGGGACAGGGGAACAATCAGCCCCAGCATTTT. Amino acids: CASRGGQGNNQPQHF.